One and the same sample provided the 23 T cell receptor beta chains below, sequenced in a study of shared clonotypes between healthy human individuals. CD45RO-negative, CCR7-selected cells formed the naive CD8 fraction, which excluded terminally differentiated effector memory CD45RA+ cells. Produced via immunoSEQ multiplex PCR; TCRdb's table is partial and in-frame only. Of millions of clones listed, approximately 94% are singletons. Sequences were obtained from naive CD8+ T cells from PBMCs. The source of these receptors is a man between 18 and 35 years old in good health. Some clones in this sample may be carry-over from other donors' samples.

The chain employs TRBV28 and TRBJ1-1; 10 nucleotides agree with TRBD1. Germline V lookup: CDR1 MDHEN, CDR2 SYDVKM. The CDR3 consists of 14 residues. With V trimmed by 2 bases and J by 7 bases, 4 bases remained unmatched. DNA for the CDR3: TGTGCCAGCAGTTTAAGGACAGGGGGAGGTGAAGCTTTCTTT. Translated: CASSLRTGGGEAFF. The full variable domain, rest sourced from reference TRBV28 and TRBJ1-1, is DVKVTQSSRYLVKRTGEKVFLECVQDMDHENMFWYRQDPGLGLRLIYFSYDVKMKEKGDIPEGYSVSREKKERFSLILESASTNQTSMYLCASSLRTGGGEAFFGQGTRLTVV.

Only a few counts were recorded for this clone. The gene calls are TRBV7-9 and TRBJ2-1, with D perhaps matching TRBD1 (6 bases). V was clipped by 0 bases and J by 9 bases, with 12 bases between them. This CDR3 region has 14 residues. Germline assignment: CDR1 SEHNR and CDR2 FQNEAQ (reference sequence). The CDR3 nucleotides are TGTGCCAGCAGCTTAGCCCCAGGGGTGGGTGAGCAGTTCTTC. Amino acids: CASSLAPGVGEQFF.

V and J are TRBV10-3 and TRBJ2-1; 8 bases map to TRBD2. Germline V gives CDR1 ENHRY, CDR2 SYGVKD. The CDR3 totals 14 residues. With 8 bases clipped from V and 4 bases from J, the junction kept 7 bases outside the gene matches. The CDR3 sequence: CAIWTGGFYNEQFF. CDR3 in DNA: TGTGCCATCTGGACGGGAGGGTTTTACAATGAGCAGTTCTTC.

The chain has TRBV4-3 and TRBJ2-3; D assignment may be TRBD1 or TRBD2 (5 bases each). Trimming left V 1 base short and J 0 bases short, with 11 bases between. The CDR3 contains 16 residues. Germline V gene lookup returns CDR1 LGHNA and CDR2 YSLEER. CDR3 DNA sequence: TGCGCCAGCAGCCAAGGTGTGGGACCTAGCACAGATACGCAGTATTTT. Its protein is CASSQGVGPSTDTQYF.

This chain connects TRBV28 to TRBJ2-4, with D perhaps TRBD1 (5 bases). This CDR3 region has 14 residues. V lost 2 bases, J lost 7 bases, and 12 bases lay in between. Looked up from germline, CDR1 is MDHEN and CDR2 is SYDVKM. The DNA for the CDR3 is TGTGCCAGCAGTTTACAGGGATCCGTCAACATTCAGTACTTC. The encoded protein is CASSLQGSVNIQYF.

Concerning this clone itself: Other DNA sequences in the same sample also yield this CDR3. This sequence joins TRBV11-2 and TRBJ2-7; weak D call: TRBD1 (6 bases). The CDR3 contains 14 residues. V was shortened by 4 bases and J by 3 bases, with 13 bases between the two germline ends. The germline gives CDR1 SGHAT, CDR2 FQNNGV. The CDR3 DNA reads TGTGCCAGCAGCTACGGGACATCCGGCTACGAGCAGTACTTC. It specifies CASSYGTSGYEQYF.

This chain uses TRBV27 with TRBJ1-5, with 7 positions matching TRBD1. CDR1 and CDR2 from the germline V gene are MNHEY and SMNVEV (reference sequence). The CDR3 extends over 17 amino acids. The junction had 12 bases not matched to a gene; V was cut back by 0 bases and J by 7 bases. As DNA, the CDR3 is TGTGCCAGCAGTTTATCTAGAACGGGCAGGGGGGAGCAGCCCCAGCATTTT. Its protein is CASSLSRTGRGEQPQHF.

The chain joins TRBV6-1 to TRBJ2-1, with D perhaps TRBD2 (5 bases). V was cut by 2 bases and J by 6 bases, with 17 bases left in between. The V gene's germline CDR1 is MNHNS and CDR2 SASEGT. The CDR3 consists of 16 residues. CDR3 sequence: CASSEFIGGPSNEQFF. The CDR3 DNA reads TGTGCCAGCAGTGAATTCATTGGCGGGCCCTCCAATGAGCAGTTCTTC.

The V and J genes are TRBV4-3 and TRBJ2-1, with D hard to call. The V end was cut by 0 bases, the J end by 8 bases, with 14 bases between. CDR1 and CDR2 (germline): LGHNA, YSLEER. The CDR3 covers 15 residues. The CDR3 DNA sequence: TGCGCCAGCAGCCAAGATTCAAAGCTTTCGTATGAGCAGTTCTTC. Its protein product is CASSQDSKLSYEQFF.

The gene calls are TRBV9 and TRBJ2-3; 10 bases are a match to TRBD1. The V gene's germline CDR1 is SGDLS and CDR2 YYNGEE. Germline trimming cut 4 bases from V and 5 bases from J; bases unmatched to any gene: 10. The CDR3 is 16 residues long. The CDR3 DNA sequence: TGTGCCAGCAGCATCCTCCAGACAGGGGGCAAAGATACGCAGTATTTT. This sequence encodes CASSILQTGGKDTQYF.

The chain has TRBV29-1 and TRBJ2-5, with D maybe TRBD1 (6 bases). The V end was cut by 6 bases, the J end by 0 bases, with 14 bases between. CDR1 is SQVTM and CDR2 is ANQGSEA in the germline V gene. The CDR3 contains 14 residues. CDR3 residues: CSVKGGVYQETQYF. The CDR3 DNA follows: TGCAGCGTCAAAGGGGGAGTGTACCAAGAGACCCAGTACTTC.

The chain combines TRBV5-3 with TRBJ2-1; TRBD1 agrees at 8 bases. TRBV5-3 is classed as an ORF, of uncertain function. The CDR3 totals 15 residues. Unmatched junction bases numbered 3, after V lost 2 bases and J lost 2 bases. In DNA form, the CDR3 reads TGTGCCAGAAGCTTCGCAGGGGGCCCCTACAATGAGCAGTTCTTC. Its translation is CARSFAGGPYNEQFF.

Written as DNA, the CDR3 is TGTGCCAGCAGCTTGAACAGGGACCCCATTATCTCTGGAAACACCATATATTTT. Amino acids: CASSLNRDPIISGNTIYF. The chain joins TRBV11-2 to TRBJ1-3, with a tentative D call TRBD1 (6 bases). Trimming stripped 3 bases from V and 0 bases from J, with 18 bases between. Germline lookup yields CDR1 SGHAT and CDR2 FQNNGV. The CDR3 spans 18 residues. The complete variable domain, with remaining parts taken from reference TRBV11-2 and TRBJ1-3, reads EAGVAQSPRYKIIEKRQSVAFWCNPISGHATLYWYQQILGQGPKLLIQFQNNGVVDDSQLPKDRFSAERLKGVDSTLKIQPAKLEDSAVYLCASSLNRDPIISGNTIYFGEGSWLTVV.

V is TRBV9 and J is TRBJ2-1, with a possible D match to TRBD1 (6 bases). Germline CDR1 and CDR2: SGDLS and YYNGEE. The V and J ends lost 3 bases and 6 bases respectively, with 19 bases between them. The CDR3 has 16 amino acids. CDR3 nucleotide sequence: TGTGCCAGCAGCGGTGCAGGGGAGTGGAGAAGCAATGAGCAGTTCTTC. Protein sequence: CASSGAGEWRSNEQFF. The full variable domain, with the rest looked up from reference TRBV9 and TRBJ2-1, is DSGVTQTPKHLITATGQRVTLRCSPRSGDLSVYWYQQSLDQGLQFLIQYYNGEERAKGNILERFSAQQFPDLHSELNLSSLELGDSALYFCASSGAGEWRSNEQFFGPGTRLTVL.

This sequence joins TRBV29-1 and TRBJ1-1; 7 bases line up with TRBD1. V was clipped by 6 bases and J by 3 bases; unmatched bases: 10. CDR3 length equals 14 residues. From germline, CDR1 is SQVTM and CDR2 ANQGSEA. Here the CDR3 DNA reads TGCAGCGTCGACAAAAGGGGGCGCGACACTGAAGCTTTCTTT. It specifies CSVDKRGRDTEAFF.

The chain couples TRBV2 to TRBJ2-3; D is perhaps TRBD2 (6 bases). The V and J ends lost 2 bases and 6 bases respectively, with 21 bases between them. This CDR3 contains 17 residues. Per germline, CDR1 SNHLY and CDR2 FYNNEI. The CDR3, as DNA: TGTGCCAGCAGTGAAATCCGGGGGAGACCCCAAGCGGATACGCAGTATTTT. Protein: CASSEIRGRPQADTQYF. Based on the CDR3 plus reference TRBV2 and TRBJ2-3, the full variable domain is EPEVTQTPSHQVTQMGQEVILRCVPISNHLYFYWYRQILGQKVEFLVSFYNNEISEKSEIFDDQFSVERPDGSNFTLKIRSTKLEDSAMYFCASSEIRGRPQADTQYFGPGTRLTVL.

The rearrangement joins TRBV4-2 to TRBJ1-1, with D unclear. Per germline, CDR1 LGHNA and CDR2 YNFKEQ. The CDR3 runs 15 residues. V was clipped by 0 bases and J by 0 bases, with 8 bases between them. In nucleotides, the CDR3 is TGTGCCAGCAGCCAAGATAAGGTCCTGAACACTGAAGCTTTCTTT. It encodes CASSQDKVLNTEAFF.

This CDR3 reads CASSEAGRLPLPGANVLTF. CDR3 nucleotide sequence: TGTGCCAGCAGTGAAGCGGGAAGGCTCCCCCTCCCTGGGGCCAACGTCCTGACTTTC. This chain connects TRBV6-1 to TRBJ2-6; D is uncertain. Per the germline V gene, CDR1 is MNHNS and CDR2 is SASEGT. The germline V and J ends were trimmed by 0 bases and 2 bases, with 17 bases remaining between them. The CDR3 spans 19 residues.

This clone showed up just once. The V call is TRBV27, the J call TRBJ2-7; no definite D call. This CDR3 is 16 amino acids long. Per germline, CDR1 MNHEY and CDR2 SMNVEV (reference sequence). The ends were cut back, 5 bases at V and 0 bases at J, with 17 bases in the middle. The DNA for the CDR3 is TGTGCCAGCAGTCCCTCCTTTGGGGTTCTCTCCTACGAGCAGTACTTC. This sequence encodes CASSPSFGVLSYEQYF.

Turning to this clone: This sample also contains other DNA sequences that code for the same CDR3. The chain has TRBV5-5 and TRBJ2-7; weak D call: TRBD2 (5 bases). The V end was cut by 0 bases, the J end by 4 bases, with 5 bases between. Germline V gene data show CDR1 as SGHKS and CDR2 as YYEKEE (reference sequence). The CDR3 is 12 residues long. The CDR3 DNA reads as TGTGCCAGCAGCTTGGGGACTTACGAGCAGTACTTC. It encodes CASSLGTYEQYF.

This sequence joins TRBV7-9 and TRBJ2-2; 12 bases line up with TRBD2. Losses at the gene ends were 7 bases for V and 2 bases for J; bases not matched to a gene: 5. This CDR3 contains 16 residues. The germline CDR1 and CDR2 sequences are SEHNR and FQNEAQ (reference sequence). CDR3 DNA: TGTGCCAGCAACCTACTAGCGGGAGGAAACACCGGGGAGCTGTTTTTT. Protein sequence: CASNLLAGGNTGELFF.

The chain couples TRBV14 to TRBJ2-7, with D maybe TRBD2 (6 bases). V dropped 0 bases and J dropped 7 bases, with 16 bases sitting between them. CDR1 and CDR2 (germline): SGHDN, FVKESK. The CDR3 spans 15 residues. The CDR3 protein is CASSQERGNPWEQYF. DNA of the CDR3: TGTGCCAGCAGCCAAGAACGGGGGAATCCATGGGAGCAGTACTTC. Together with reference TRBV14 and TRBJ2-7, the CDR3 gives the full variable domain: EAGVTQFPSHSVIEKGQTVTLRCDPISGHDNLYWYRRVMGKEIKFLLHFVKESKQDESGMPNNRFLAERTGGTYSTLKVQPAELEDSGVYFCASSQERGNPWEQYFGPGTRLTVT.

The chain recombines TRBV2 with TRBJ1-4; D is perhaps TRBD1 (6 bases). The germline V and J ends were trimmed by 6 bases and 4 bases, with 21 bases remaining between them. This CDR3 is built from 17 residues. CDR1 is SNHLY and CDR2 is FYNNEI in the germline V gene. The CDR3 is CASSHVGQRGNNEKLFF. CDR3 nucleotides: TGTGCCAGCAGCCACGTAGGACAGAGAGGGAATAATGAAAAACTGTTTTTT.